The TCR beta chain described here comes from a study of T-cell reconstitution after alpha-beta-depleted transplantation in children. Preparing the TCRbeta library involved the use of unique molecular identifiers. One entry per CDR3 protein results from TCRdb running MiXCR on the PCR reads. The sample holds around 360,000 distinct CDR3 sequences, about a tenth seen once. This clonotype came up a few times. The CDR3 totals 15 residues. Trimming removed 5 bases at V and 7 bases at J, with 21 bases between. J is TRBJ2-7 and V is TRBV12-3 or TRBV12-4, with D perhaps matching TRBD1 (6 bases). Source: PBMCs from the stem cell graft donor, taken from the stem cell graft. The origin of this receptor is a human donor who donated a stem cell graft to a child with acute lymphoblastic leukemia. In DNA, the CDR3 is TGTGCCAGCAGTCCCCCCAGGGGTTTACTTACGGAGCAGTACTTC. As protein: CASSPPRGLLTEQYF.